The 5 T cell receptor beta chains in this list originate from one sample, sequenced in a study of blood T cell repertoires in COVID-19 (dated by TCRdb to 2018 to 2021). Library construction relied on the immunoSEQ multiplex PCR assay. What TCRdb holds here is the immuneACCESS table cut down to in-frame rearrangements. Part of the clones is not present; checked against another copy, under half of the missing clones reflect an unresolved V gene, and the others are unexplained. Present in this sample are about 210,000 clones, roughly 85% of which were seen just once. The ten largest clones take up 4.9% of the sample. Sequencing was performed on peripheral blood. These receptors were obtained from a woman older than 75 with acute or convalescent COVID-19.

The gene calls are TRBV5-5 and TRBJ2-5; 11 bases map to TRBD2. CDR3 length: 16 residues. Germline V gives CDR1 SGHKS, CDR2 YYEKEE (reference sequence). The V and J ends lost 3 bases and 5 bases, in that order; junction bases with no gene match: 9. CDR3 protein: CASSSSLAGGQETQYF. As DNA, the CDR3 is TGTGCCAGCAGCTCTTCGCTAGCGGGAGGACAGGAGACCCAGTACTTC.

The chain is built from TRBV5-1 and TRBJ1-4; D is possibly TRBD1 (5 bases). Trimming pared 2 bases from V and 7 bases from J, leaving 15 bases between. The germline V gene encodes CDR1 SGHRS and CDR2 YFSETQ. The CDR3 has 15 amino acids. The CDR3 region is CASSLGAGKGEKLFF. The CDR3 DNA reads as TGCGCCAGCAGCTTAGGGGCGGGGAAAGGTGAAAAACTGTTTTTT. Full variable domain (rest looked up from reference TRBV5-1 and TRBJ1-4): KAGVTQTPRYLIKTRGQQVTLSCSPISGHRSVSWYQQTPGQGLQFLFEYFSETQRNKGNFPGRFSGRQFSNSRSEMNVSTLELGDSALYLCASSLGAGKGEKLFFGSGTQLSVL.

This chain joins TRBV19 and TRBJ2-3; D possibly corresponds to TRBD2 (6 bases). Germline assignment: CDR1 LNHDA and CDR2 SQIVND (reference sequence). V was pared by 5 bases and J by 0 bases, with 12 bases between. The CDR3 sequence is 15 residues long. The CDR3 protein is CASSPTSASTDTQYF. As DNA, the CDR3 is TGTGCCAGTAGTCCGACTAGTGCTAGCACAGATACGCAGTATTTT.

V is TRBV7-3 and J is TRBJ1-1; a possible D gene is TRBD1 (5 bases). V was pared by 4 bases and J by 0 bases, with 9 bases between. From germline, CDR1 is SGHTA and CDR2 FQGTGA. The CDR3 is made up of 14 amino acids. DNA of the CDR3: TGTGCCAGCAGCTCGCAGGGCCTGAACACTGAAGCTTTCTTT. Protein sequence: CASSSQGLNTEAFF.

The V and J genes are TRBV21-1 and TRBJ1-2; the D call of TRBD1 is as the table states it, not checked on the DNA. TRBV21-1 is reported as a pseudogene. This CDR3 is 14 amino acids long. The CDR3 region has the DNA TGTGCCAGCAGCTTCCGCGCCAGGGTCTATGGCTACACCTTC. It is translated as CASSFRARVYGYTF.